These 3 T cell receptor beta chains were all obtained from the same sample, sequenced in a study of vaccination and CD4 T cells after COVID-19. The treatment is: roughly nine-day PBMC culture with coronavirus spike peptide pools or control peptides (ViraFEST assay). What these receptors recognize is not known. Oncomine TCR Beta short-read sequencing was applied to DNA from cultured CD4+ T cells. TCRdb passed the PCR reads through MiXCR, listing each CDR3 protein once. Altogether 8,000 to 9,000 distinct CDR3 sequences are present, roughly three fifths being singletons, with the ten largest covering about 26%. The sample was CD4+ T cells from blood, cultured in vitro. These receptors were collected from a human donor who had recovered from COVID-19.

This chain links TRBV20-1 with TRBJ1-1; D unclear. The CDR3 contains 12 residues. Germline V gene sequence: CDR1 DFQATT, CDR2 SNEGSKA (reference sequence). The ends were cut back, 1 base at V and 8 bases at J, with 11 bases in the middle. Here the CDR3 DNA reads TGCAGTGCTAGAGGCCCCACCCCAGAAGCTTTCTTT. It specifies CSARGPTPEAFF.

V gene TRBV28 combines with J gene TRBJ1-2, with D possibly TRBD1 on 5 matching bases. Per the germline V gene, CDR1 is MDHEN and CDR2 is SYDVKM. The CDR3 is made up of 15 amino acids. V lost 5 bases and J lost 4, with 17 bases in between. The CDR3 protein is CASSGTGRAFYGYTF. The CDR3 coding sequence is TGTGCCAGCAGTGGCACGGGACGGGCATTCTATGGCTACACCTTC.

This chain uses TRBV6-5 with TRBJ1-5, with 10 nucleotides matching TRBD1. The V gene end was trimmed by 2 bases and the J gene end by 5 bases; junction bases not matched to a gene: 3. The CDR3 spans 15 residues. Per germline, CDR1 MNHEY and CDR2 SVGAGI. CDR3 nucleotides: TGTGCCAGCAGTTACGGGGGGACAGGGGATCAGCCCCAGCATTTT. Translated, it gives CASSYGGTGDQPQHF.